This T cell receptor beta chain was profiled in a study of tumor and adjacent non-tumor tissue in lung cancer. Overall study context: The cohort had about a dozen adenocarcinoma, a couple of squamous cell and 1 small cell patients.

This clonotype showed up just once. What it recognizes is unknown. Compared with germline, one end of the junction differs, possibly owing to a read error. Findings of the study overall: TCR diversity was significantly greater in tumor than normal lung tissue. Normal lung showed higher cumulative top 100 clone frequency than tumor.

The template was RNA from unsorted bulk tissue. The library came from three nested PCR rounds adapted from ARM-PCR protocols. TCRdb reanalysed the multiplex PCR reads using MiXCR and keeps one entry per CDR3 protein. This table holds roughly 81,000 distinct CDR3 sequences, less than 75% found once. CDR1 is WSHSY and CDR2 is SAAADI in the germline V gene. The CDR3 loop spans 15 amino acids. The clonotype was recovered from a woman aged 70-85 years with non-small cell lung cancer. The chain is built from TRBV10-2 and TRBJ2-7; 10 bases fit TRBD1. Source material: lung tumor tissue. Written as DNA, the CDR3 is TGCGCCAGCAGTAGGGGGACAGGGGAGGTCCACGAGCAATACTTC. Its protein product is CASSRGTGEVHEQYF.